These 9 T cell receptor beta chains were sequenced from one sample in a study of metastatic and nonmetastatic thyroid tumors (dated by TCRdb to 2018 to 2021). Library construction relied on PCR. The sequencing machine was an Illumina HiSeq 4000. Clones were called with MiXCR by TCRdb after fastp trimmed the public reads at Q25, and only in-frame beta chains were retained. In all, the sample holds more than 13,000 clones, and 25% to 30% of those were seen once. 48% of the sample lies in the top ten. No treatment had been received by any patient before thyroid surgery. The specimen sequenced was tumor tissue. The receptors shown here come from a male donor with papillary thyroid cancer or a benign thyroid nodule (not recorded which). Some clones in this sample may be carry-over from other donors' samples.

This clone was seen repeatedly, ten times or more. V is TRBV7-3 and J is TRBJ2-2; 12 bases map to TRBD2. V lost 5 bases and J lost 6; bases outside the gene matches: 7. This CDR3 contains 16 residues. The V gene's germline CDR1 is SGHTA and CDR2 FQGTGA. CDR3 coding DNA: TGTGCCAGCAGCCTCCCGACTAGCGGGAGACCCGGGGAGCTGTTTTTT. Amino acids: CASSLPTSGRPGELFF. The full variable domain, rest sourced from reference TRBV7-3 and TRBJ2-2, is GAGVSQTPSNKVTEKGKYVELRCDPISGHTALYWYRQSLGQGPEFLIYFQGTGAADDSGLPNDRFFAVRPEGSVSTLKIQRTERGDSAVYLCASSLPTSGRPGELFFGEGSRLTVL.

This chain joins TRBV5-1 and TRBJ2-1, with a tentative D call TRBD1 (5 bases). Looked up from germline, CDR1 is SGHRS and CDR2 is YFSETQ. CDR3 size: 16 residues. The ends were cut back, 2 bases at V and 7 bases at J, with 19 bases in the middle. CDR3 protein: CASSLEQVVRSNEQFF. CDR3 in DNA: TGCGCCAGCAGCTTAGAACAGGTGGTCCGGAGTAATGAGCAGTTCTTC. Together with reference TRBV5-1 and TRBJ2-1, the CDR3 gives the full variable domain: KAGVTQTPRYLIKTRGQQVTLSCSPISGHRSVSWYQQTPGQGLQFLFEYFSETQRNKGNFPGRFSGRQFSNSRSEMNVSTLELGDSALYLCASSLEQVVRSNEQFFGPGTRLTVL.

This clone was seen many times. V and J are TRBV29-1 and TRBJ2-5, with D hard to call. The CDR3 has 14 residues. The V end was cut by 1 base, the J end by 4 bases, with 13 bases between. Germline V CDR1 and CDR2: SQVTM, ANQGSEA. The CDR3 DNA follows: TGCAGCGTTGAAGGACTCCGCTTTGGAGAGACCCAGTACTTC. As protein: CSVEGLRFGETQYF.

The chain joins TRBV20-1 to TRBJ2-5; D is ambiguous. The CDR3 totals 12 residues. The germline V gene has CDR1 DFQATT and CDR2 SNEGSKA (reference sequence). V gave up 0 bases and J gave up 5 bases, with 7 bases separating them. The CDR3 DNA sequence: TGCAGTGCTAGAGATCCTTGGGAGACCCAGTACTTC. Protein sequence: CSARDPWETQYF.

The sample holds one count of this clone. The V call is TRBV3-1, the J call TRBJ1-2; D is undetermined. The V end lost 5 bases, the J end lost 4 bases, and 11 bases lay between the germline ends. Germline CDR1 reads LGHDT; CDR2 reads YNNKEL (reference sequence). There are 13 residues in the CDR3. In DNA, the CDR3 is TGTGCCAGCAGCAACCAGATTATCTATGGCTACACCTTC. As protein: CASSNQIIYGYTF.

This chain links TRBV24-1 with TRBJ2-7; 7 bases map to TRBD1. The germline V gene encodes CDR1 KGHDR and CDR2 SFDVKD. J was trimmed by 0 bases and V by 2 bases; bases with no gene match: 3. CDR3 size: 15 residues. CDR3 amino acids: CATSDWDSPSYEQYF. The DNA for the CDR3 is TGTGCCACCAGTGATTGGGACAGCCCCTCCTACGAGCAGTACTTC.

This clone was seen repeatedly, ten times or more. This chain uses TRBV6-1 with TRBJ1-4; D perhaps matches TRBD1 (5 bases). CDR1 and CDR2 (germline): MNHNS, SASEGT. V was pared by 6 bases and J by 2 bases, with 10 bases between. This CDR3 spans 14 amino acids. CDR3 nucleotide sequence: TGTGCCAGCAGCCTTCGGGGGACTAATGAAAAACTGTTTTTT. This encodes CASSLRGTNEKLFF.

This clone was detected ten times or more. The V gene is TRBV11-2, the J gene TRBJ1-1, with D perhaps matching TRBD1 (5 bases). From germline, CDR1 is SGHAT and CDR2 FQNNGV. The CDR3 is 14 amino acids. Trimming took off 2 bases at V and 4 bases at J, with 11 bases between the two ends. DNA of the CDR3: TGTGCCAGCAGCTTATTCTCAGGGAGCACTGAAGCTTTCTTT. This sequence encodes CASSLFSGSTEAFF. Using reference TRBV11-2 and TRBJ1-1 for the parts outside the CDR3, the full variable domain is EAGVAQSPRYKIIEKRQSVAFWCNPISGHATLYWYQQILGQGPKLLIQFQNNGVVDDSQLPKDRFSAERLKGVDSTLKIQPAKLEDSAVYLCASSLFSGSTEAFFGQGTRLTVV.

The table lists this clone with many counts. The rearrangement uses TRBV6-1 and TRBJ1-5; no clear D. This CDR3 contains 10 residues. V lost 11 bases and J lost 6, with 8 bases in between. The germline CDR1 and CDR2 sequences are MNHNS and SASEGT. The CDR3 sequence is CAGGRQPQHF. As DNA, the CDR3 is TGTGCCGGCGGACGTCAGCCCCAGCATTTT.